This TCR beta chain derives from a study of T-cell memory formation after mild COVID-19. Study-level background: Largely, the TCR clusters proved donor specific. General study findings and limits: Nothing showed for sure that second-wave clones peaking on day 37 were SARS-CoV-2 specific. In pre-infection memory, a portion of responding clones appeared, which suggested that cross-reactive memory joined.

J lost 4 bases, V lost 9 bases, and 8 bases had no gene match. The germline V gene has CDR1 SGHNT and CDR2 YYREEE (reference sequence). The CDR3 length is 14 residues. TCRdb analysed the 5' RACE reads with MiXCR anew, one entry per CDR3 protein. The sample has fewer than 150,000 distinct CDR3 sequences, approximately 5.9% seen once; the top ten hold approximately 2.3%. This clonotype was seen more than once but under ten times. Its antigen is unknown. Sequenced input: PBMCs or a T cell subset sorted from them (not recorded which). V usage is TRBV5-4 and J usage is TRBJ2-5, with TRBD1 matching 11 bases. This receptor was taken from an adult woman who had mild COVID-19 (a few samples of this study predate the infection). Cell type and time point are not known. The CDR3 region is CATSDRGRGETQYF. CDR3 coding DNA: TGTGCCACGTCGGACAGGGGGCGAGGAGAGACCCAGTACTTC.